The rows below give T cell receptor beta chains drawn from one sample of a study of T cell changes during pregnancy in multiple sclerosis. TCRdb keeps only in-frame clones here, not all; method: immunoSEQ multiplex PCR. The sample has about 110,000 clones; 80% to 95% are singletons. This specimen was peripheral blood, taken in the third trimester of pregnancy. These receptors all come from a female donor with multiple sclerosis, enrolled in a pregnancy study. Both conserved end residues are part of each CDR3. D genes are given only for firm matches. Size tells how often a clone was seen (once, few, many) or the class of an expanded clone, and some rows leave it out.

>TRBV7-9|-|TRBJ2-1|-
CASSKPGAYNEQFF
TGTGCCAGCAGCAAACCCGGGGCCTACAATGAGCAGTTCTTC
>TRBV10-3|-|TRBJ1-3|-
CAISRDNSGNTIYF
TGTGCCATCAGCCGGGACAACTCTGGAAACACCATATATTTT
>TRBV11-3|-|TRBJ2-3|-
CASSPRRGLSTDTQYF
TGTGCCAGCAGCCCCCGAAGGGGACTTAGCACAGATACGCAGTATTTT
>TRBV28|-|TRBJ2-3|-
CASSIMWRESTDTQYF
TGTGCCAGCAGTATCATGTGGCGGGAAAGCACAGATACGCAGTATTTT
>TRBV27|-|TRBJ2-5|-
CASARYQETQYF
TGTGCCAGCGCTAGATACCAAGAGACCCAGTACTTC
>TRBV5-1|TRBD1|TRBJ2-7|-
CASSFRGDGQGSYEQYF
TGCGCCAGCAGCTTCAGGGGGGATGGACAGGGATCCTACGAGCAGTACTTC
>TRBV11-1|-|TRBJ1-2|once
CASSLSADRRRPYGYTF
TGTGCCAGCAGCTTGAGCGCCGACAGGCGCAGGCCCTATGGCTACACCTTC
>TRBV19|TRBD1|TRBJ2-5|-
CASSTSTGGAETQYF
TGTGCCAGTAGTACCTCAACAGGGGGCGCGGAGACCCAGTACTTC
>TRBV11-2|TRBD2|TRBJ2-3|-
CASSSGIAGETDTQYF
TGTGCCAGCAGCTCCGGTATAGCGGGAGAAACAGATACGCAGTATTTT
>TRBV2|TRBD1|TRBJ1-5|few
CASSFRGLRQPQHF
TGTGCCAGCAGTTTCAGGGGGCTAAGGCAGCCCCAGCATTTT
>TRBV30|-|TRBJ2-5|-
CAWSTDQETQYF
TGTGCCTGGAGTACAGATCAGGAGACCCAGTACTTC
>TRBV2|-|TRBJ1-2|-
CASSIKQGSNYTF
TGTGCCAGCAGCATTAAACAGGGATCGAACTACACCTTC
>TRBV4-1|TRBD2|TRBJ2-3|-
CASSQERGLADTDTQYF
TGCGCCAGCAGCCAAGAAAGGGGACTAGCGGACACAGATACGCAGTATTTT
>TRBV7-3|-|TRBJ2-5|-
CASSLAREETQYF
TGTGCCAGCAGCCTTGCCAGGGAAGAGACCCAGTACTTC
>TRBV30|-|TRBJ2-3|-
CAWNLGPSTDTQYF
TGTGCCTGGAATCTCGGTCCTAGCACAGATACGCAGTATTTT
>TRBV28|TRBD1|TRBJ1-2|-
CASSLTGGFYGYTF
TGTGCCAGCAGTTTAACAGGGGGCTTTTATGGCTACACCTTC
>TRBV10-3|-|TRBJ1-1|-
CAISGAGAEAFF
TGTGCCATCAGTGGAGCCGGGGCTGAAGCTTTCTTT
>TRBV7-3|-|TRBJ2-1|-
CASSLNGGAAGEQFF
TGTGCCAGCAGCTTAAATGGCGGGGCCGCTGGCGAGCAGTTCTTC
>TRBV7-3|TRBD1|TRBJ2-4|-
CASSQPGRDRGEPAKNIQYF
TGTGCCAGCAGCCAACCGGGTCGGGACAGGGGGGAACCGGCCAAAAACATTCAGTACTTC
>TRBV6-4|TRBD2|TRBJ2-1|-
CASSALSGGAHNEQFF
TGTGCCAGCAGTGCCTTAAGCGGGGGGGCTCACAATGAGCAGTTCTTC